Sequencing of this TCR beta chain was carried out in a study of blood T cells in healthy people across ages. Across the whole study: Roughly one uniquely barcoded beta molecule per two T cells was captured.

Total RNA amounts of at least 6 micrograms were extracted per sample. The germline V gene has CDR1 SEHNR and CDR2 FQNEAQ (reference sequence). J was trimmed by 9 bases and V by 5 bases; bases with no gene match: 19. CDR3 size: 17 residues. Next came a second PCR, run for about 6 to 12 cycles, which used a sample-barcoded 5' primer along with a J-beta primer mix. TCRdb called the 5' RACE reads again in MiXCR, with one record for every CDR3 protein. The repertoire includes 600,000 to 1,000,000 distinct CDR3 sequences, 58% of them detected once, and roughly 22% sits in the top ten. The origin of this receptor is a man aged 25 to 40 in good health. The chain carries TRBV7-9 and TRBJ1-5; the match to TRBD1 covers 7 bases. Sequenced sample: blood. CDR3 sequence (DNA): TGTGCCAGCAGCCCCTCCGCTAATCAACAGGGGTCAAGGCCCCAGCATTTT. Its translation: CASSPSANQQGSRPQHF.